This TCR beta chain is drawn from a study of T cell repertoires in cytomegalovirus infection (dated by TCRdb to between 2019 and 2020). For the study in its entirety: The peptide stimulations were aimed at well-studied HLA-B-restricted epitopes as well as recently identified HLA-C-restricted CMV epitopes, whose presentation resists viral immunomodulation. Donor HLA type was relevant to the analysis, because carriage of CMV infection together with the matching HLA type was indicated by public TCR beta signatures.

The treatment or condition label on this specimen signifies: in vitro stimulation with specific CMV peptide epitopes to enrich CMV-specific T cells. The listed sequencing device is Illumina HiSeq 1500. TCRdb reanalyzed the raw reads on its own, using fastp at Q25 for trimming and MiXCR for clone calling, and kept in-frame beta chains. Here each entry gathers all rows of one CDR3 protein and keeps the most common genes and DNA. In all, the sample holds more than 300,000 distinct CDR3 sequences, and about 35% of those were seen once. The top ten constitute approximately 15% of the sample. Counted from cysteine to valine, this CDR3 has 14 amino acids. Kept here is only the CDR3 DNA, which spans 42 bases and is read in frame from base 1. CDR1 and CDR2 are drawn from the germline V gene: MNHNS, SASEGT. Ends trimmed: V by 5 bases, J by 4 bases; bases unmatched to a gene: 8. Study-wide findings and limitations: The ex vivo response was dominated by HLA-C-restricted CMV-specific TCR beta clonotypes, which also provided the single most frequent clonotype in two of eight donors. Cumulative frequency of public TCR beta family members discriminated carriers of CMV infection plus the relevant HLA type in this cohort and an independent roughly 340-donor cohort.

Comments on this clonotype: The antigen it recognizes is unknown. The record has no base qualities; no much larger clone is one base away.

This specimen consisted of cultured PBMCs, obtained from culture after CMV antigen stimulation. The clonotype originates from a human donor in good health (CMV status not recorded). Some clones in this sample may be carry-over from other donors' samples. This receptor chain uses TRBV6-1 and TRBJ2-7; the junction holds 7 bases that match TRBD2. The CDR3 sequence is CASSYRREFYEQYV. The DNA sequence is as follows: TGTGCCAGCAGTTACCGGCGGGAGTTTTACGAGCAGTACGTC.